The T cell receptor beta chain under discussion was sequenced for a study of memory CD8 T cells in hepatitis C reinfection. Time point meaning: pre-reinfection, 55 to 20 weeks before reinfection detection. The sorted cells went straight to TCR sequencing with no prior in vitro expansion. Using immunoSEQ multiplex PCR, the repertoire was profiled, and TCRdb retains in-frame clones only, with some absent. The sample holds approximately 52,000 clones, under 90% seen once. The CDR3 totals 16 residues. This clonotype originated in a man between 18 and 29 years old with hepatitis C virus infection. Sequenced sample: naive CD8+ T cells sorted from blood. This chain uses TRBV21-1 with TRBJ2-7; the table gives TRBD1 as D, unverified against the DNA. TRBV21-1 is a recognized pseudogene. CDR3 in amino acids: CASSPRGTGGTIEQYV. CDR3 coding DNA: TGTGCCAGCAGCCCTAGGGGGACAGGGGGAACTATCGAGCAGTACGTC.